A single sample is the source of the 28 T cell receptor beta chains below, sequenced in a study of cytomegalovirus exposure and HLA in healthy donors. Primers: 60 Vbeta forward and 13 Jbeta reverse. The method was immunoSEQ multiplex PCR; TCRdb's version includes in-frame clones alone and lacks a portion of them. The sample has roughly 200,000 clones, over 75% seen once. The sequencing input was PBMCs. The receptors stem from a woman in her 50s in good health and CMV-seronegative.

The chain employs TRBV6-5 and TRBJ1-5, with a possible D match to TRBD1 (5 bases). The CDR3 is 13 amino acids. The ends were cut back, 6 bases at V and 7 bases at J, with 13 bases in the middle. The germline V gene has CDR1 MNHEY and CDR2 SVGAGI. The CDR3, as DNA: TGTGCCAGCAGCCCTGGGGGAGGCCAGCCCCAGCATTTT. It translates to CASSPGGGQPQHF.

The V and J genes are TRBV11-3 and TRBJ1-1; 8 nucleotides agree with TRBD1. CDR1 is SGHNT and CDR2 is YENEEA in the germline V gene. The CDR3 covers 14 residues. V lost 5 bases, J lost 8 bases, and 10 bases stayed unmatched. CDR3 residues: CASSPDGTGTEAFF. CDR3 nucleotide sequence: TGTGCCAGCAGCCCTGATGGGACAGGTACGGAAGCTTTCTTT.

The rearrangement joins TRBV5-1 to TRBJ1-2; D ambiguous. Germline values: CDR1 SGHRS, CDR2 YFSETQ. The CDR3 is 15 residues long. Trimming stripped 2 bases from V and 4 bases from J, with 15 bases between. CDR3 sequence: CASSFEGAVTYGYTF. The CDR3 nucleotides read TGCGCCAGCAGCTTTGAGGGCGCGGTGACCTATGGCTACACCTTC.

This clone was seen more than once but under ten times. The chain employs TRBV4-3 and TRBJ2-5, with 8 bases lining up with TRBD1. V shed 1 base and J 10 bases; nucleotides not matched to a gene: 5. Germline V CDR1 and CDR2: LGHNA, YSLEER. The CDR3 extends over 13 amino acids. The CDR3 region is CASSQGRTGIQYF. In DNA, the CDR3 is TGCGCCAGCAGCCAAGGCCGGACAGGGATCCAGTACTTC.

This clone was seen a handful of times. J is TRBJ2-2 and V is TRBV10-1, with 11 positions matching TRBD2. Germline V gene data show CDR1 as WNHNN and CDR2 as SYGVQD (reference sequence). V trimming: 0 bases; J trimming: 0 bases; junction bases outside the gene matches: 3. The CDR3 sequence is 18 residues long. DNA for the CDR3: TGCGCCAGCAGTGAGTCGGGACTAGCGGACGCGAACACCGGGGAGCTGTTTTTT. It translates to CASSESGLADANTGELFF.

The CDR3 protein is CASSFRDRNQPQHF. CDR3 DNA: TGTGCCAGCAGTTTCCGGGACAGAAATCAGCCCCAGCATTTT. The chain is built from TRBV27 and TRBJ1-5; the match to TRBD1 covers 7 bases. The ends lost 3 bases at V and 4 bases at J; junction bases unmatched: 3. CDR1 MNHEY and CDR2 SMNVEV come from the germline V gene (reference sequence). CDR3 length equals 14 residues.

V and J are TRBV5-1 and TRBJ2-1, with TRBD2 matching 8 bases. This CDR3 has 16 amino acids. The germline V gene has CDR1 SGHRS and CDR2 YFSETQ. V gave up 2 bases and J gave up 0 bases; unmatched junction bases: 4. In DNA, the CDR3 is TGCGCCAGCAGCTTAGGGGGGACTAGCTCCTACAATGAGCAGTTCTTC. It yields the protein CASSLGGTSSYNEQFF.

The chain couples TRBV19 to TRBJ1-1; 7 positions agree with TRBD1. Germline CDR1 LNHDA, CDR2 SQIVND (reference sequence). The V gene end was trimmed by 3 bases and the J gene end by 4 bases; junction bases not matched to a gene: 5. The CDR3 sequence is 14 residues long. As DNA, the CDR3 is TGTGCCAGTAGTATTAAGGGGGCGAGCACTGAAGCTTTCTTT. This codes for CASSIKGASTEAFF.

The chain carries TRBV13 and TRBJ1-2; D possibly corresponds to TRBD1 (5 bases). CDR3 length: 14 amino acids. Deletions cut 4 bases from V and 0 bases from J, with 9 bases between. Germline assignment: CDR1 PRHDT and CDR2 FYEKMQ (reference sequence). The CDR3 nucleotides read TGTGCCAGCAGCTCCCTGGGGCCTAACTATGGCTACACCTTC. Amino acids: CASSSLGPNYGYTF. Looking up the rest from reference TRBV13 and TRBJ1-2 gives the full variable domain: AAGVIQSPRHLIKEKRETATLKCYPIPRHDTVYWYQQGPGQDPQFLISFYEKMQSDKGSIPDRFSAQQFSDYHSELNMSSLELGDSALYFCASSSLGPNYGYTFGSGTRLTVV.

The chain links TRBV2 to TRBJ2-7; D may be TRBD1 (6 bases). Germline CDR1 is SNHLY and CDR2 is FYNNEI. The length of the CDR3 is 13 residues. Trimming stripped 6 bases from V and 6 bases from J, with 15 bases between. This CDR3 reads CASRGPGVGEQYF. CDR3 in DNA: TGTGCCAGCAGGGGACCAGGGGTGGGCGAGCAGTACTTC.

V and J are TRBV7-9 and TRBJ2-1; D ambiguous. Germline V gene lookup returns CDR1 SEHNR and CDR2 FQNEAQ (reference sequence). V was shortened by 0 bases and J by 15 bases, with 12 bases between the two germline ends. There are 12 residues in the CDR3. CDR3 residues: CASSLALGLGFF. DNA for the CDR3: TGTGCCAGCAGCTTAGCTCTGGGCCTGGGGTTCTTC.

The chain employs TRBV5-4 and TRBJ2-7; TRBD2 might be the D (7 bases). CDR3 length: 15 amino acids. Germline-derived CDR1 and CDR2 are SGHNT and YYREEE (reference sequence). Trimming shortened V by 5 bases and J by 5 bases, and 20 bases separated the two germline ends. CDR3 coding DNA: TGTGCCAGCAGGCCACCCGGGGGGCTGAGGAACGAGCAGTACTTC. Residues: CASRPPGGLRNEQYF. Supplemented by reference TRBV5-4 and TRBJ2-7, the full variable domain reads ETGVTQSPTHLIKTRGQQVTLRCSSQSGHNTVSWYQQALGQGPQFIFQYYREEENGRGNFPPRFSGLQFPNYSSELNVNALELDDSALYLCASRPPGGLRNEQYFGPGTRLTVT.

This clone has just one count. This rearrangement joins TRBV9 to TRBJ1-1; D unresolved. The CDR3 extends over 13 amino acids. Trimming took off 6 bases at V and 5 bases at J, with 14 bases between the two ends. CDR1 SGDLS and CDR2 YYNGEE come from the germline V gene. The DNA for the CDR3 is TGTGCCAGCAACCAAGGCGGAGGAACTGAAGCTTTCTTT. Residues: CASNQGGGTEAFF.

The CDR3 spells CASSPSEGVFEQYF. CDR3 in DNA: TGCGCCAGCAGCCCCTCCGAGGGCGTTTTCGAGCAGTACTTC. This chain joins TRBV4-1 and TRBJ2-7; possible D gene TRBD2, 5 bases. Germline CDR1 reads MGHRA; CDR2 reads YSYEKL. V was shortened by 4 bases and J by 6 bases, with 16 bases between the two germline ends. The CDR3 contains 14 residues.

The CDR3 spells CASSYSRQGFYGYTF. CDR3 in DNA: TGTGCCAGCAGTTACTCCCGGCAGGGCTTCTATGGCTACACCTTC. The chain recombines TRBV6-5 with TRBJ1-2; D perhaps matches TRBD1 (5 bases). V was trimmed by 0 bases and J by 4 bases, leaving 12 bases between them. Germline CDR1 is MNHEY and CDR2 is SVGAGI. CDR3 size: 15 residues.

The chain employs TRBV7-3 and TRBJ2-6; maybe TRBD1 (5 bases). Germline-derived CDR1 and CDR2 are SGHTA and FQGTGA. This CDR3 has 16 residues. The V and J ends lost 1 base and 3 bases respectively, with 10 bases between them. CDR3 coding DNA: TGTGCCAGCAGCTTAAGGCAGGGTGATGGGGCCAACGTCCTGACTTTC. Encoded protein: CASSLRQGDGANVLTF.

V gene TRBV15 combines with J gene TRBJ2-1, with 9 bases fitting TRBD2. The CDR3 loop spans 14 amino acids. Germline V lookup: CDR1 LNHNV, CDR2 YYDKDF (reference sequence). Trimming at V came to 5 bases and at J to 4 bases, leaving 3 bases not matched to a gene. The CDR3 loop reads CATSGLAGYNEQFF. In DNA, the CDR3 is TGTGCCACCAGCGGGCTAGCGGGATACAATGAGCAGTTCTTC.

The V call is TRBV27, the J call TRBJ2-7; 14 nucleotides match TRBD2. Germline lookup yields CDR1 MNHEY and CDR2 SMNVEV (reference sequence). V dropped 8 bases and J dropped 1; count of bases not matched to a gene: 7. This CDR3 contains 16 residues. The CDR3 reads CASLGTSGGGSYEQYF. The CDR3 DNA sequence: TGTGCCAGCTTAGGGACTAGCGGGGGAGGATCCTACGAGCAGTACTTC.

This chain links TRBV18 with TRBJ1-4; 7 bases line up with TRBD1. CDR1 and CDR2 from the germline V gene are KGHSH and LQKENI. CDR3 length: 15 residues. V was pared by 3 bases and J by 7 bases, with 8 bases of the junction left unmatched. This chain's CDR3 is CASSPGQAAGEKLFF. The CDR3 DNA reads TGTGCCAGCTCACCCGGACAGGCGGCCGGTGAAAAACTGTTTTTT.

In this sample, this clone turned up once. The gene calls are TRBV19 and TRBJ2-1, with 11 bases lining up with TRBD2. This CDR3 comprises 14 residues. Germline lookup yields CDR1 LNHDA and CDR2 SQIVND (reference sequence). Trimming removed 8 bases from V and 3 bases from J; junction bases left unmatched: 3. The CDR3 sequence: CASRLAGIYNEQFF. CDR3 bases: TGTGCCAGTCGACTAGCGGGAATCTACAATGAGCAGTTCTTC.

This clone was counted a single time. In nucleotides, the CDR3 is TGTGCCAGCAGTCTAACAGGCCTCTACGAGCAGTACTTC. Amino acid sequence: CASSLTGLYEQYF. The chain has TRBV28 and TRBJ2-5; a weak D match, TRBD1 (5 bases). The DNA matches TRBJ2-7 better at its end, which makes the J call doubtful. CDR3 length: 13 residues. Per germline, CDR1 MDHEN and CDR2 SYDVKM.

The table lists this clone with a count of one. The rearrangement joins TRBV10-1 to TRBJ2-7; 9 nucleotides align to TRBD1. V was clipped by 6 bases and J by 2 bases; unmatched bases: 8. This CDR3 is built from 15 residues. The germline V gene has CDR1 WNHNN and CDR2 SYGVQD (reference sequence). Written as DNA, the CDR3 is TGCGCCAGCAGCCAAGGGGGGACAGGGACCTACGAGCAGTACTTC. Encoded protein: CASSQGGTGTYEQYF.

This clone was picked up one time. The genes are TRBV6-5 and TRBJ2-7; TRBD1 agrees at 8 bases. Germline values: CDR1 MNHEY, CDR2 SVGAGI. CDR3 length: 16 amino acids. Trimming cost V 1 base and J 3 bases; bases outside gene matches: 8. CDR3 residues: CASSYWTGNDIYEQYF. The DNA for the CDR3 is TGTGCCAGCAGTTACTGGACAGGGAACGATATCTACGAGCAGTACTTC.

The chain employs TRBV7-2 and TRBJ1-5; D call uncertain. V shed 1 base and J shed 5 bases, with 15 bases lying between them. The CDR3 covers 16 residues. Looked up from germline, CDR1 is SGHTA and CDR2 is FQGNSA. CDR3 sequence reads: CASSLEVVSGHQPQHF. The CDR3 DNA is TGTGCCAGCAGCTTAGAAGTAGTCAGCGGGCATCAGCCCCAGCATTTT.

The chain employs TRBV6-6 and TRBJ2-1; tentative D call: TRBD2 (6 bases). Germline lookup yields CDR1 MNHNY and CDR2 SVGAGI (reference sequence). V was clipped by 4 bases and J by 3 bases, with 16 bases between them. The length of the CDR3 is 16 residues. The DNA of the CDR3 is TGTGCCAGCAGTTTGGAGGGGAATTTTCTCTACAATGAGCAGTTCTTC. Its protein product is CASSLEGNFLYNEQFF.

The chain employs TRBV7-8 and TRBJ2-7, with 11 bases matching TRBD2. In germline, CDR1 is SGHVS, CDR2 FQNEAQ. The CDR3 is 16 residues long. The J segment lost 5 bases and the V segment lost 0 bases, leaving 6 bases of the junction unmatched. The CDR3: CASSLAATSGADEQYF. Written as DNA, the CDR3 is TGTGCCAGCAGCTTAGCGGCGACTAGCGGGGCCGACGAGCAGTACTTC.

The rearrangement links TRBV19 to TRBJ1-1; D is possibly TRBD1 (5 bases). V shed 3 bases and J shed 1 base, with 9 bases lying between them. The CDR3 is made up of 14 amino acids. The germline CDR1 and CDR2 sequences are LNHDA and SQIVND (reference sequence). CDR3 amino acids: CASSIGRANTEAFF. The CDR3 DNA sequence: TGTGCCAGTAGTATTGGCAGGGCGAACACTGAAGCTTTCTTT.

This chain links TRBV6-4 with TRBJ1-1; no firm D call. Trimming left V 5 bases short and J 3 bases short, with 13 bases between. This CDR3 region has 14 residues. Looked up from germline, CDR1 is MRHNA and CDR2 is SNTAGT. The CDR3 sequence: CASSRGEGYTEAFF. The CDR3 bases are TGTGCCAGCAGTCGCGGGGAGGGTTACACTGAAGCTTTCTTT.